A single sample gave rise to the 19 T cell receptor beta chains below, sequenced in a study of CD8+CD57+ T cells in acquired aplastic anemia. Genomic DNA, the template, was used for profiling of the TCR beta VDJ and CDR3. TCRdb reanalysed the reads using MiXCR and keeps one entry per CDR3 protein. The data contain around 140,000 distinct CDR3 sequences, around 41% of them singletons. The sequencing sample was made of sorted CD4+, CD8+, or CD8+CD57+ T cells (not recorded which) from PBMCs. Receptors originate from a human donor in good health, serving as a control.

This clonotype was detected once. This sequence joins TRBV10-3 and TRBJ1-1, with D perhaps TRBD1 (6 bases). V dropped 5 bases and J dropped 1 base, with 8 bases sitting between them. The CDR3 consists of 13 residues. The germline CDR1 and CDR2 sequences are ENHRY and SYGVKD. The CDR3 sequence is CAISLDRNTEAFF. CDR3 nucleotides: TGTGCCATCAGTTTGGACAGGAACACTGAAGCTTTCTTT.

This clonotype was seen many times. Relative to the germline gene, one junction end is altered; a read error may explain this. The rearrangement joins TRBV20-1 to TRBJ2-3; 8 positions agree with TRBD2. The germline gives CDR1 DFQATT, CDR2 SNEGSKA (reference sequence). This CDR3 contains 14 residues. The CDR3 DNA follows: TGCAGTGCCAGAGCGGGAGAAGTCCCAGATACGCAGTATTTT. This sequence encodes CSARAGEVPDTQYF.

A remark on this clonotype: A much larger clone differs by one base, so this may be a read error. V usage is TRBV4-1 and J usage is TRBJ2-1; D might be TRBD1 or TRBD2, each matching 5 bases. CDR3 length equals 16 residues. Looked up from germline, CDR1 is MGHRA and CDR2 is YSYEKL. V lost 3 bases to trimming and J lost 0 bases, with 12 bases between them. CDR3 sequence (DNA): TGCGCCAGCAGCCAGGGACCGAGGAACTCCTACAATGAGCAGTTCTTC. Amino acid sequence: CASSQGPRNSYNEQFF.

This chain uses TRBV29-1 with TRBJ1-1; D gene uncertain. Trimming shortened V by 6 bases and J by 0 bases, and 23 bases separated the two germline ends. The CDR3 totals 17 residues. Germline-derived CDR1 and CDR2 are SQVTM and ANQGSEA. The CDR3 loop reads CSVTQLTAGIMNTEAFF. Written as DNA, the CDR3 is TGCAGCGTCACGCAACTAACGGCGGGAATCATGAACACTGAAGCTTTCTTT. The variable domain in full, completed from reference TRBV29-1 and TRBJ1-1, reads SAVISQKPSRDICQRGTSLTIQCQVDSQVTMMFWYRQQPGQSLTLIATANQGSEATYESGFVIDKFPISRPNLTFSTLTVSNMSPEDSSIYLCSVTQLTAGIMNTEAFFGQGTRLTVV.

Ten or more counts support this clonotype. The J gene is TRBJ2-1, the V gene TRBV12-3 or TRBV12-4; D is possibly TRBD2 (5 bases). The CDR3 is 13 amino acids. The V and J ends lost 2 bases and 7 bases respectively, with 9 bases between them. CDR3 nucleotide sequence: TGTGCCAGCAGTTTATTAGGAGGTAATGAGCAGTTCTTC. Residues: CASSLLGGNEQFF.

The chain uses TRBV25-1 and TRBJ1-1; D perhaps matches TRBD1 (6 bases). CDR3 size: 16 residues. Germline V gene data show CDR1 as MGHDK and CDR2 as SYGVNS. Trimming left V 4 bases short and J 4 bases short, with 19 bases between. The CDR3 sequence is CASSVFGGGLGTEAFF. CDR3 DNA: TGTGCCAGCAGTGTATTTGGTGGGGGGCTAGGCACTGAAGCTTTCTTT.

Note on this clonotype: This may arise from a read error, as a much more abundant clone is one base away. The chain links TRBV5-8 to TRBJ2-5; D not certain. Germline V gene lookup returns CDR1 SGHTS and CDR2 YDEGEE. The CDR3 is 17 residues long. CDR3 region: CAISLVRSASDQETQYF. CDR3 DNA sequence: TGTGCCATCAGCTTGGTTCGGTCAGCCTCAGACCAAGAGACCCAGTACTTC.

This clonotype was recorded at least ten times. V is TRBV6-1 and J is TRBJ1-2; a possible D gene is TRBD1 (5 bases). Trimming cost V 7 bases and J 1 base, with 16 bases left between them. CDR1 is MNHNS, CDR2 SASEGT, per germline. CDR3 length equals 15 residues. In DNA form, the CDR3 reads TGTGCCAGCACCCTCGGGACGGACATTAACTATGGCTACACCTTC. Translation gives CASTLGTDINYGYTF.

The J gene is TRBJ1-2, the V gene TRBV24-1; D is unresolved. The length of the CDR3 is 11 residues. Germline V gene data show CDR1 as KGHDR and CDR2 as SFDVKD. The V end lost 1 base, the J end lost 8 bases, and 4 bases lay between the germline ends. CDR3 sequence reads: CATSDFRGYTF. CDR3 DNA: TGTGCCACCAGTGATTTTAGGGGCTACACCTTC.

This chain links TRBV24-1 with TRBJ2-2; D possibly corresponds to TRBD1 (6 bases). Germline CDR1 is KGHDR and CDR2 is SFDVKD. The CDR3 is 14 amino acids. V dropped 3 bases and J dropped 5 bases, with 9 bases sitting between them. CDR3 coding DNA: TGTGCCACCAGTGATGCACAGGGAACCGGGGAGCTGTTTTTT. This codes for CATSDAQGTGELFF.

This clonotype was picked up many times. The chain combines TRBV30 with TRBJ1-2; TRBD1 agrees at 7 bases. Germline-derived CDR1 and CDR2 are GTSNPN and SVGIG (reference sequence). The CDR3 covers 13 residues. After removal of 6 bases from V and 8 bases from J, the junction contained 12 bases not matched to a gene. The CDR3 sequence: CACQRDRAWGYTF. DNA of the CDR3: TGTGCCTGCCAGAGAGACAGGGCTTGGGGCTACACCTTC.

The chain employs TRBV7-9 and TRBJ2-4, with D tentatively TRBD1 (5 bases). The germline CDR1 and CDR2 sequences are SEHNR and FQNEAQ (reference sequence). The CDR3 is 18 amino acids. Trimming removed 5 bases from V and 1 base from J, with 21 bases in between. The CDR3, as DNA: TGTGCCAGCAGCGGGCAGGGCAAAGTTGGTTCGGCCAAAAACATTCAGTACTTC. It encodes CASSGQGKVGSAKNIQYF.

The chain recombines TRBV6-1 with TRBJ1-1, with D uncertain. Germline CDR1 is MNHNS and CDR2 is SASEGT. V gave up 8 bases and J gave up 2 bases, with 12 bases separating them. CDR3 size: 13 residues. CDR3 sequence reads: CASQRAPNTEAFF. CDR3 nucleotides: TGTGCCAGCCAACGGGCCCCCAACACTGAAGCTTTCTTT.

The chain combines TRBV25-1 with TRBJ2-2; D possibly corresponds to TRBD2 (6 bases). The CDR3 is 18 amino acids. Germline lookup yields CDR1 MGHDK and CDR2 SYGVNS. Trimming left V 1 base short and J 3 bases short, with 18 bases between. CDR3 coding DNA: TGTGCCAGCAGTGAATCGGAGGGAGTCCCTCTCTACACCGGGGAGCTGTTTTTT. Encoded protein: CASSESEGVPLYTGELFF.

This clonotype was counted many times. The CDR3 coding sequence is TGTGCCAGCAGAAAACACAGCCAGGGTTCACCCCTCCACTTT. This translates into CASRKHSQGSPLHF. The rearrangement joins TRBV3-1 to TRBJ1-6, with TRBD1 as a possible D gene (5 bases). The CDR3 is made up of 14 amino acids. The V gene's germline CDR1 is LGHDT and CDR2 YNNKEL (reference sequence). Trimming stripped 6 bases from V and 9 bases from J, with 15 bases between. Together with reference TRBV3-1 and TRBJ1-6, the CDR3 gives the full variable domain: DTAVSQTPKYLVTQMGNDKSIKCEQNLGHDTMYWYKQDSKKFLKIMFSYNNKELIINETVPNRFSPKSPDKAHLNLHINSLELGDSAVYFCASRKHSQGSPLHFGNGTRLTVT.

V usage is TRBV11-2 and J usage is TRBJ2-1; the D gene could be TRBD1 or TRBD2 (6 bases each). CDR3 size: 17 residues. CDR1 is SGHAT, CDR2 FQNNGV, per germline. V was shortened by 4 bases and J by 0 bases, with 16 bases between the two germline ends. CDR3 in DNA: TGTGCCAGCAGCTACGCATCCGGGGGCATCTCCTACAATGAGCAGTTCTTC. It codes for CASSYASGGISYNEQFF.

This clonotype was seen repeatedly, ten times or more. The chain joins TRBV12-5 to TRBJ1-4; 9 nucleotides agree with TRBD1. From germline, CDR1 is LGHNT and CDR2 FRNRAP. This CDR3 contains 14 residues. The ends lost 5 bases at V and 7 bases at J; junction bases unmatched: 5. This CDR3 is CASGPGQGREKLFF. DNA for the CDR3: TGTGCTAGTGGTCCGGGACAGGGTCGTGAAAAACTGTTTTTT.

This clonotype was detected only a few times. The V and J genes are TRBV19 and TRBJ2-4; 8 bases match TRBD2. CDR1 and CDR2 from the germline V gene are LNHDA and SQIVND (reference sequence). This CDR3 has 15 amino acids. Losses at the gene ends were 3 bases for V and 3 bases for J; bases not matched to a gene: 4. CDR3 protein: CASSIGGAGKNIQYF. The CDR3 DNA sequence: TGTGCCAGTAGTATCGGGGGGGCCGGCAAAAACATTCAGTACTTC.

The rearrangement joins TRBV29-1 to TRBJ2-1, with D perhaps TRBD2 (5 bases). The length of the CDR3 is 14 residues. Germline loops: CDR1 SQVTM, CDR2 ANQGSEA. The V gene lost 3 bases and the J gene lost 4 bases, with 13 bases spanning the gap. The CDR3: CSVDPSGMYNEQFF. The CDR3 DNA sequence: TGCAGCGTTGATCCCAGCGGAATGTACAATGAGCAGTTCTTC.